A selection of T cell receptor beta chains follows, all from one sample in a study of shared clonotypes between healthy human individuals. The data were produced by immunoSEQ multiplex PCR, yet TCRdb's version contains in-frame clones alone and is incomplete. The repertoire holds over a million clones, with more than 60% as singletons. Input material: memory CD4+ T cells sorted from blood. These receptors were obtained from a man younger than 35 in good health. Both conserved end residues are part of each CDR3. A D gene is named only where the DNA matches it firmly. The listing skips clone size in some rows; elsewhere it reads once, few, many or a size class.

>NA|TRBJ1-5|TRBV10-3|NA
CAISVTGNNQPQHF
TGTGCCATCAGTGTGACAGGAAACAATCAGCCCCAGCATTTT
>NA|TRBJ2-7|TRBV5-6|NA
CASSLGTTTYEQYF
TGTGCCAGCAGCCTAGGGACGACCACTTACGAGCAGTACTTC
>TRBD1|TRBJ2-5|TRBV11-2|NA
CASEGRTGGFQETQYF
TGTGCCAGCGAAGGTCGGACAGGGGGTTTTCAAGAGACCCAGTACTTC
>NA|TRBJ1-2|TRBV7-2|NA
CASSRVGWGLTEPSGGYTF
TGTGCCAGCAGCCGAGTGGGGTGGGGTTTGACAGAGCCTTCCGGTGGCTACACCTTC
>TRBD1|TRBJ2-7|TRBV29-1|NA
CSVVARPGTGSYEQYF
TGCAGCGTTGTGGCCCGCCCCGGGACAGGGTCCTACGAGCAGTACTTC
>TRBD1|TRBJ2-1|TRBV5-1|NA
CASSLPGTGAYNEQFF
TGCGCCAGCAGCTTGCCCGGGACAGGGGCTTACAATGAGCAGTTCTTC
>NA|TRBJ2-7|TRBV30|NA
CAWSKQGPYEQYF
TGTGCCTGGAGTAAACAGGGCCCCTACGAGCAGTACTTC
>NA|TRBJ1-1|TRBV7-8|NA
CASQTAEWVNTEAFF
TGTGCCAGCCAGACGGCGGAGTGGGTGAACACTGAAGCTTTCTTT
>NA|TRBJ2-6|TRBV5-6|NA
CASSFSGANVLTF
TGTGCCAGCAGCTTTTCTGGGGCCAACGTCCTGACTTTC
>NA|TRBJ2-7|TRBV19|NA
CASASIGTREQYF
TGTGCCAGCGCCTCGATAGGAACCCGCGAGCAGTACTTC
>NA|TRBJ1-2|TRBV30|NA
CAWSAVTQGRNGYTF
TGTGCCTGGAGTGCAGTGACACAGGGCCGGAATGGCTACACCTTC
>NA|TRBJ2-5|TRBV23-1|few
CASSWEGRDRAAGETQYF
TGCGCCAGCAGTTGGGAGGGTCGCGACAGGGCGGCGGGAGAGACCCAGTACTTC
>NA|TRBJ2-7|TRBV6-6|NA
CAALNTGSYEQYF
TGTGCCGCCCTAAATACAGGTTCCTACGAGCAGTACTTC
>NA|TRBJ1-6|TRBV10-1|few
CASSALNSPLHF
TGCGCCAGCAGTGCCTTGAATTCACCCCTCCACTTT
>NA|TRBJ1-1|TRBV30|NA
CAWIAQLGPEAFF
TGTGCCTGGATTGCTCAGCTAGGACCTGAAGCTTTCTTT